The clone carrying this T cell receptor beta chain was seen only once. Its matching antigen is unknown. These data originate in a study of OX40 agonist ivuxolimab in advanced cancers. Study-level points and caveats: A proportion of nonresponders additionally exhibited low normalized T-cell clonal expansion.

Repertoires were generated with immunoSEQ multiplex PCR, while TCRdb's copy carries only in-frame clones and drops some. The repertoire holds 20,000 to 25,000 clones, with around four fifths as singletons. Per germline, CDR1 SGHRS and CDR2 YFSETQ. There are 13 residues in the CDR3. V lost 3 bases and J 2 bases, leaving 9 bases between the germline ends. This receptor was taken from an adult with an advanced solid tumor such as melanoma, head and neck, liver or kidney cancer. The sample here was CD4+ or CD8+ T cells sorted from blood, taken in a trial of the OX40 agonist ivuxolimab. The chain combines TRBV5-1 with TRBJ2-7, with D possibly TRBD1 on 5 matching bases. CDR3 bases: TGCGCCAGCAGCTCCGACAGTCCCTACGAGCAGTACTTC. It codes for CASSSDSPYEQYF. Full variable domain (missing parts from reference TRBV5-1 and TRBJ2-7): KAGVTQTPRYLIKTRGQQVTLSCSPISGHRSVSWYQQTPGQGLQFLFEYFSETQRNKGNFPGRFSGRQFSNSRSEMNVSTLELGDSALYLCASSSDSPYEQYFGPGTRLTVT.